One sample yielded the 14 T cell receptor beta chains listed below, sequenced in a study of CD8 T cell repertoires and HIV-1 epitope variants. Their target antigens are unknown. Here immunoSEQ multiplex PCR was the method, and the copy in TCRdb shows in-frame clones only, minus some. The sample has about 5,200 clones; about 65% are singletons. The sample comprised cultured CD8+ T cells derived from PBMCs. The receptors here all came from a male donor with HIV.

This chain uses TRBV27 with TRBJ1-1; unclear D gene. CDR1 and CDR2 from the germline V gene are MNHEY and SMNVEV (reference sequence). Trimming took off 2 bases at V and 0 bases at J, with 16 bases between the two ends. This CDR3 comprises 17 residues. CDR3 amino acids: CASSLEGTLSMNTEAFF. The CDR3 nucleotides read TGTGCCAGCAGTTTAGAGGGTACCCTATCAATGAACACTGAAGCTTTCTTT.

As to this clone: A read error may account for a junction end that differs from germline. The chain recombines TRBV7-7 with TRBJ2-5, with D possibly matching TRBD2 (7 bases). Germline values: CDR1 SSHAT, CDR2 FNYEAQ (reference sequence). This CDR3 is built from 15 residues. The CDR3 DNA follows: TGTGCTAGCAGCCTTCTCGGCGGGGGCGGAGAGACCCAGTACTTC. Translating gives CASSLLGGGGETQYF.

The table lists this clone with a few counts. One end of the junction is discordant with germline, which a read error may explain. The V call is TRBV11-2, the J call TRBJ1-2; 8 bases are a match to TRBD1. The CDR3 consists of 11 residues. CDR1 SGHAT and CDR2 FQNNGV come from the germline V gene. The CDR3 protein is CASRDRTLAVF. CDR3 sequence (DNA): TGTGCCTCGAGGGACAGGACATTGGCGGTCTTC.

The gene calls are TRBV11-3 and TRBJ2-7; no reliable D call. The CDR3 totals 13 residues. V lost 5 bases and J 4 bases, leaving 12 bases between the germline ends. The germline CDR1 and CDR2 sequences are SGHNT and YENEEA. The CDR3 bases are TGTGCCAGCAGCCCCTCGACCGGATACGAGCAGTACTTC. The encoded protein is CASSPSTGYEQYF.

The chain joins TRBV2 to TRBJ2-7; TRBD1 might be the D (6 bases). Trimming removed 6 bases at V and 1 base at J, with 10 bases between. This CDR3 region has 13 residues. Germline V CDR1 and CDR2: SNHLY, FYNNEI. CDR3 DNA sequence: TGTGCCAGCAGACGGGACATTTCCTACGAGCAGTACTTC. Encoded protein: CASRRDISYEQYF. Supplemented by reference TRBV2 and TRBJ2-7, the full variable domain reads EPEVTQTPSHQVTQMGQEVILRCVPISNHLYFYWYRQILGQKVEFLVSFYNNEISEKSEIFDDQFSVERPDGSNFTLKIRSTKLEDSAMYFCASRRDISYEQYFGPGTRLTVT.

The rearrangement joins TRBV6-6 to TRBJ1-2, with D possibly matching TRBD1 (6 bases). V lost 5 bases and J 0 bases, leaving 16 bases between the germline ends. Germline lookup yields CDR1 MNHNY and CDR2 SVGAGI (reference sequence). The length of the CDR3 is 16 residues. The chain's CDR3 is CASSPTRTEANYGYTF. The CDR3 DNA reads TGTGCCAGCAGTCCTACCCGGACAGAAGCTAACTATGGCTACACCTTC.

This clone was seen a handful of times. The CDR3 spells CASSQVISGGTDTQYF. CDR3 bases: TGTGCCAGCAGCCAAGTTATTAGCGGGGGAACAGATACGCAGTATTTT. This chain links TRBV4-2 with TRBJ2-3; 9 bases line up with TRBD2. This CDR3 spans 16 amino acids. In germline, CDR1 is LGHNA, CDR2 YNFKEQ. Trimming removed 1 base from V and 3 bases from J; junction bases left unmatched: 5.

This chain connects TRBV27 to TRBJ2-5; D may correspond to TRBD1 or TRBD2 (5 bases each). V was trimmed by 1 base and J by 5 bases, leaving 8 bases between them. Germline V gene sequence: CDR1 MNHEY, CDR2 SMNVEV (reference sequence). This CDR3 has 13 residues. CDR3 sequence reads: CASSLFREETQYF. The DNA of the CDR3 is TGTGCCAGCAGTTTATTCAGGGAGGAGACCCAGTACTTC.

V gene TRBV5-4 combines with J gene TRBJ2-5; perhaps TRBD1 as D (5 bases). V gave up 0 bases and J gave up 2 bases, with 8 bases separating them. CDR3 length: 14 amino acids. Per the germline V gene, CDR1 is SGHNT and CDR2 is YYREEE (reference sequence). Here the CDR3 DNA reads TGTGCCAGCAGCTTGGAGGCAGGGCAAGAGACCCAGTACTTC. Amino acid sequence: CASSLEAGQETQYF.

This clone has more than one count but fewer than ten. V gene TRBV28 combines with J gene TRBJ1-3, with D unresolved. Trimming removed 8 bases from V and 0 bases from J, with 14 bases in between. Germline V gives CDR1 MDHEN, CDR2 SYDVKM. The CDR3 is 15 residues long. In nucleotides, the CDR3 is TGTGCCAGCTCGTGGAGGGTGATCTCTGGAAACACCATATATTTT. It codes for CASSWRVISGNTIYF.

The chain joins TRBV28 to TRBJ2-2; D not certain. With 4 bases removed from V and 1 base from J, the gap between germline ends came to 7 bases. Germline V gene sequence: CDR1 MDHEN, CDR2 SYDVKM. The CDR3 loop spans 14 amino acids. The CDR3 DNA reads TGTGCCAGCAGTTGGGCAGGGAACACCGGGGAGCTGTTTTTT. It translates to CASSWAGNTGELFF.

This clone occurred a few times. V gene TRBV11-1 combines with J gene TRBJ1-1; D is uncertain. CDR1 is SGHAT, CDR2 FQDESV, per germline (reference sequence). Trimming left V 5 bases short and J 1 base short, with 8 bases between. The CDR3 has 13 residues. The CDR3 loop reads CASSRTRNTEAFF. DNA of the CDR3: TGTGCCAGCAGCCGGACGAGGAACACTGAAGCTTTCTTT.

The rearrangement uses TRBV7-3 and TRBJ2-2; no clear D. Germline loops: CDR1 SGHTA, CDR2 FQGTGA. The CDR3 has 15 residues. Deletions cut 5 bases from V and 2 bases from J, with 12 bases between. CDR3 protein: CASSPVGANTGELFF. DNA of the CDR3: TGTGCCAGCAGCCCCGTTGGAGCTAACACCGGGGAGCTGTTTTTT. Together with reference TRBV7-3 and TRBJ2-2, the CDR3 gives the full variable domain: GAGVSQTPSNKVTEKGKYVELRCDPISGHTALYWYRQSLGQGPEFLIYFQGTGAADDSGLPNDRFFAVRPEGSVSTLKIQRTERGDSAVYLCASSPVGANTGELFFGEGSRLTVL.

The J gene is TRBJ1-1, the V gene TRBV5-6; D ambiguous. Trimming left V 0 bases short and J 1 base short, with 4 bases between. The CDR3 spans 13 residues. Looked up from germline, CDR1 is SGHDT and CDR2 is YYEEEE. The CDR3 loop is CASSLGGNTEAFF. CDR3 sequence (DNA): TGTGCCAGCAGCTTGGGCGGGAACACTGAAGCTTTCTTT. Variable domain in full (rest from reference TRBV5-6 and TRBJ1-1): DAGVTQSPTHLIKTRGQQVTLRCSPKSGHDTVSWYQQALGQGPQFIFQYYEEEERQRGNFPDRFSGHQFPNYSSELNVNALLLGDSALYLCASSLGGNTEAFFGQGTRLTVV.